A selection of T cell receptor beta chains follows, all from one sample in a study of TIL therapy for anti-PD-1-resistant metastatic lung cancer. Using immunoSEQ multiplex PCR, the repertoire was profiled, and TCRdb retains in-frame clones only, with some absent. The sample carries under 70,000 clones, roughly 87% recorded once. The specimen was blood, collected at baseline. These receptors were collected from a person aged 30 to 80 with non-small cell lung cancer. Each CDR3 is given with its conserved first and last residue. Each record gives: J gene, D gene, V gene, clone size, CDR3 protein, CDR3 DNA. The D gene is left open where the match is weak. Size is stated for part of the rows, as once, few or many counts, or as a class when the clone is expanded.

j_call: TRBJ2-2; d_call: NA; v_call: TRBV5-5; clone_size: few; cdr3_aa: CASGPIRGEAGELFF; cdr3_nt: TGTGCCAGCGGCCCCATCCGCGGGGAGGCCGGGGAGCTGTTTTTT
j_call: TRBJ1-6; d_call: NA; v_call: TRBV3-1/TRBV3-2; clone_size: few; cdr3_aa: CASSQIRWNSPLHF; cdr3_nt: TGTGCCAGCAGCCAAATCAGGTGGAATTCACCCCTCCACTTT
j_call: TRBJ2-3; d_call: NA; v_call: TRBV7-2; clone_size: NA; cdr3_aa: CASSFVLAVTDTQYF; cdr3_nt: TGTGCCAGCAGCTTCGTTCTGGCCGTCACAGATACGCAGTATTTT
j_call: TRBJ2-2; d_call: NA; v_call: TRBV9; clone_size: NA; cdr3_aa: CASSATATGELFF; cdr3_nt: TGTGCCAGCAGCGCGACAGCTACCGGGGAGCTGTTTTTT
j_call: TRBJ2-2; d_call: NA; v_call: TRBV7-3; clone_size: few; cdr3_aa: CASSSPRGELFF; cdr3_nt: TGTGCCAGCAGCTCTCCACGGGGGGAGCTGTTTTTT
j_call: TRBJ1-5; d_call: NA; v_call: TRBV6-6; clone_size: NA; cdr3_aa: CASSIGRAQDQPQHF; cdr3_nt: TGTGCCAGCAGTATAGGCCGAGCCCAGGATCAGCCCCAGCATTTT
j_call: TRBJ1-3; d_call: TRBD1; v_call: TRBV19; clone_size: NA; cdr3_aa: CASSGTAGNTIYF; cdr3_nt: TGTGCCAGTTCCGGGACAGCTGGAAACACCATATATTTT
j_call: TRBJ2-2; d_call: NA; v_call: TRBV10-2; clone_size: NA; cdr3_aa: CASSEKFRTNTGELFF; cdr3_nt: TGCGCCAGCAGTGAGAAATTCAGGACGAACACCGGGGAGCTGTTTTTT
j_call: TRBJ2-1; d_call: TRBD2; v_call: TRBV7-2; clone_size: once; cdr3_aa: CASSLGGLAGDNEQFF; cdr3_nt: TGTGCCAGCAGCTTAGGAGGACTAGCGGGGGACAATGAGCAGTTCTTC
j_call: TRBJ1-3; d_call: NA; v_call: TRBV18; clone_size: NA; cdr3_aa: CASSPSTAGNTIYF; cdr3_nt: TGTGCCAGCTCACCTTCGACAGCTGGAAACACCATATATTTT
j_call: TRBJ2-7; d_call: NA; v_call: TRBV9; clone_size: once; cdr3_aa: CASSVGGGPLSYEQYF; cdr3_nt: TGTGCCAGCAGCGTAGGCGGCGGGCCCCTCTCCTACGAGCAGTACTTC
j_call: TRBJ1-1; d_call: NA; v_call: TRBV9; clone_size: NA; cdr3_aa: CASSSGQPNTEAFF; cdr3_nt: TGTGCCAGCAGCTCCGGACAACCGAACACTGAAGCTTTCTTT
j_call: TRBJ1-6; d_call: NA; v_call: TRBV3-1/TRBV3-2; clone_size: NA; cdr3_aa: CASSQTDSSPLHF; cdr3_nt: TGTGCCAGCAGCCAGACCGATAGTTCACCCCTCCACTTT
j_call: TRBJ1-3; d_call: NA; v_call: TRBV29-1; clone_size: NA; cdr3_aa: CSVLGGNTIYF; cdr3_nt: TGCAGCGTTCTAGGGGGAAACACCATATATTTT
j_call: TRBJ2-1; d_call: TRBD1; v_call: TRBV18; clone_size: NA; cdr3_aa: CASSPAGRGQGYNEQFF; cdr3_nt: TGTGCCAGCTCTCCCGCGGGTAGGGGGCAAGGGTACAATGAGCAGTTCTTC